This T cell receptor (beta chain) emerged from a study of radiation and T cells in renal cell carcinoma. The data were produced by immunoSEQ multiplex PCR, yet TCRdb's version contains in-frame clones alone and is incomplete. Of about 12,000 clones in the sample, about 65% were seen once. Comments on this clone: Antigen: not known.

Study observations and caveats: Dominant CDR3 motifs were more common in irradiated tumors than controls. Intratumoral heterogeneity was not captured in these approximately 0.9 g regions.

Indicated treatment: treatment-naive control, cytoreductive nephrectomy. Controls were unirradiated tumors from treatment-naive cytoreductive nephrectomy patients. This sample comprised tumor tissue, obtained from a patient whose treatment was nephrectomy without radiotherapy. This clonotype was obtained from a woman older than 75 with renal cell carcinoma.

This CDR3 is CASSTGRNLGQETQYF. In DNA form, the CDR3 reads TGTGCCAGCAGCACGGGTAGGAATCTAGGCCAAGAGACCCAGTACTTC. This rearrangement joins TRBV7-2 to TRBJ2-5, with D hard to call. Germline V gene lookup returns CDR1 SGHTA and CDR2 FQGNSA. Trimming cost V 5 bases and J 1 base, with 17 bases left between them. The CDR3 is made up of 16 amino acids.